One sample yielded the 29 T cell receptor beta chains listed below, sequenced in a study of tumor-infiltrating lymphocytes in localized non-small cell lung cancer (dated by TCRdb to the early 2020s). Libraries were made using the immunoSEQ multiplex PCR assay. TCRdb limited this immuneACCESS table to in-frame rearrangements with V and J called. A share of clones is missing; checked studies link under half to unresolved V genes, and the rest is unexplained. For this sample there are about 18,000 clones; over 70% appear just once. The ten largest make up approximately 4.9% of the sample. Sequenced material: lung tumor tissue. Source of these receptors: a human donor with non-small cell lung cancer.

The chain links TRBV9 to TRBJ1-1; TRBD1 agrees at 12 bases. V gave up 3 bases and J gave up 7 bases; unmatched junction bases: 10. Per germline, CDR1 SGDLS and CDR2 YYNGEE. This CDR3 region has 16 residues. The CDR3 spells CASSGGDRGREDEAFF. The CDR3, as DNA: TGTGCCAGCAGCGGGGGGGACAGGGGGCGTGAGGATGAAGCTTTCTTT.

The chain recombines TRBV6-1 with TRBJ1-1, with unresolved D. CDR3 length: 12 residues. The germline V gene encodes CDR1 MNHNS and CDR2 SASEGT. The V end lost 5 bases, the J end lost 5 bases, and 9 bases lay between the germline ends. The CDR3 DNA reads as TGTGCCAGCAGTTCTATTCGGACTGAAGCTTTCTTT. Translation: CASSSIRTEAFF.

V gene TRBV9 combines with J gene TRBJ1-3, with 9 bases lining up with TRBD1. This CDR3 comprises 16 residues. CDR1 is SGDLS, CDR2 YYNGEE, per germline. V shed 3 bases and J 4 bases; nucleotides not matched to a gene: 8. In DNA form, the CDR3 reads TGTGCCAGCAGCGCAACCACAGGGGGCCAAGGAAACACCATATATTTT. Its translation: CASSATTGGQGNTIYF.

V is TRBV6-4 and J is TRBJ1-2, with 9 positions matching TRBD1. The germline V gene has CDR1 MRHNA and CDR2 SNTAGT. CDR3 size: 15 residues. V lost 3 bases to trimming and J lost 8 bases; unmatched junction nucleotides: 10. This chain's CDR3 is CASSESTGGAGGYTF. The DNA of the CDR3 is TGTGCCAGCAGTGAGAGTACAGGGGGCGCGGGGGGCTACACCTTC.

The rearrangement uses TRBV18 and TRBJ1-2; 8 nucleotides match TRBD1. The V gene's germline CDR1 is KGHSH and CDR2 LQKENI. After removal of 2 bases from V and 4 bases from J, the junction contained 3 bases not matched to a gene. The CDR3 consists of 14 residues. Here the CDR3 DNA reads TGTGCCAGCTCACCAGACAGGGGAGCCTATGGCTACACCTTC. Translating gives CASSPDRGAYGYTF.

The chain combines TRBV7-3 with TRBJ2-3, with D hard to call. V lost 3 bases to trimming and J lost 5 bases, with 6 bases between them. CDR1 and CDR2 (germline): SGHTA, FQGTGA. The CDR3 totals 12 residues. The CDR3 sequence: CASSFTGDTQYF. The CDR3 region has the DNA TGTGCCAGCAGCTTTACGGGAGATACGCAGTATTTT.

CDR3 region: CASSESSGLTGELFF. CDR3 coding DNA: TGTGCCAGCAGTGAGTCTAGTGGGTTGACCGGGGAGCTGTTTTTT. The chain links TRBV25-1 to TRBJ2-2; D is unclear. The CDR3 contains 15 residues. V lost 3 bases to trimming and J lost 5 bases, with 13 bases between them. Germline lookup yields CDR1 MGHDK and CDR2 SYGVNS.

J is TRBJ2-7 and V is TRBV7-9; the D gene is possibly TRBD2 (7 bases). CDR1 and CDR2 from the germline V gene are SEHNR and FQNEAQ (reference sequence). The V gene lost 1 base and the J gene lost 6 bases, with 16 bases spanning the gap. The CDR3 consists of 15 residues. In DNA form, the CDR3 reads TGTGCCAGCAGCTTAGGCGGGGGCTCTGGGGGCGAGCAGTACTTC. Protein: CASSLGGGSGGEQYF.

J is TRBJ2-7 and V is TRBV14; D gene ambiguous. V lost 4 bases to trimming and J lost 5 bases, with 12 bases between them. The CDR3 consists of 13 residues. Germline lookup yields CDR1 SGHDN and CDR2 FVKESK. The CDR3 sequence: CASSPPDPDEQYF. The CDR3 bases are TGTGCCAGCAGCCCGCCTGACCCGGACGAGCAGTACTTC.

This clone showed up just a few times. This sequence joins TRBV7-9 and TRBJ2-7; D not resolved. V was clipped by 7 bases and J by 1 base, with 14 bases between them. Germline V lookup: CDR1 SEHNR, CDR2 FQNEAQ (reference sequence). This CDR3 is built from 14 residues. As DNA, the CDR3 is TGTGCCAGCACCCTCGGACCGTTGTCCTACGAGCAGTACTTC. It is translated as CASTLGPLSYEQYF.

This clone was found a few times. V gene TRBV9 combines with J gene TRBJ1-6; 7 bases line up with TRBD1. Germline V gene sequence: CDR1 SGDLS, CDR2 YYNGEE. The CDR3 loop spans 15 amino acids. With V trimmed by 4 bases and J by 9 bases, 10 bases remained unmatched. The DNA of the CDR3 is TGTGCCAGCAGCCCCTACGACAGGGTGGGTTCACCCCTCCACTTT. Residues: CASSPYDRVGSPLHF.

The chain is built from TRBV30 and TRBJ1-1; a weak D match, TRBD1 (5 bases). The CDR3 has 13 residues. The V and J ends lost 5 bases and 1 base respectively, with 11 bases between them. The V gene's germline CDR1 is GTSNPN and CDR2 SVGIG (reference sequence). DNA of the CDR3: TGTGCCTGGGGGCAGGGCGAGAACACTGAAGCTTTCTTT. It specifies CAWGQGENTEAFF. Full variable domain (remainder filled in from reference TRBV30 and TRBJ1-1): SQTIHQWPATLVQPVGSPLSLECTVEGTSNPNLYWYRQAAGRGLQLLFYSVGIGQISSEVPQNLSASRPQDRQFILSSKKLLLSDSGFYLCAWGQGENTEAFFGQGTRLTVV.

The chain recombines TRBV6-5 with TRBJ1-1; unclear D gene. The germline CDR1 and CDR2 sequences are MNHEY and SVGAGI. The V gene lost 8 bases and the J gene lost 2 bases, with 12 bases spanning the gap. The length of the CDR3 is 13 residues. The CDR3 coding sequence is TGTGCCAGCGGTATGGGGATTAACACTGAAGCTTTCTTT. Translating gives CASGMGINTEAFF.

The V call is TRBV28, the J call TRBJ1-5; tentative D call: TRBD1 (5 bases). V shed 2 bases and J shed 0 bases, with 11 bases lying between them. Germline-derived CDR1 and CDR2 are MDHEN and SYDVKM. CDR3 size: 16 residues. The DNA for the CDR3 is TGTGCCAGCAGTTTAAATAGACAGATTAGCAATCAGCCCCAGCATTTT. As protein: CASSLNRQISNQPQHF.

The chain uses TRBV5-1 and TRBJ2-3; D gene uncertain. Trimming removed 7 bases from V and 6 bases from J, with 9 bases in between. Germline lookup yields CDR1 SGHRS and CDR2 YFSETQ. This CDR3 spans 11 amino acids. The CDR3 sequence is CASPSRDTQYF. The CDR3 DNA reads TGCGCCAGCCCCTCCAGGGATACGCAGTATTTT.

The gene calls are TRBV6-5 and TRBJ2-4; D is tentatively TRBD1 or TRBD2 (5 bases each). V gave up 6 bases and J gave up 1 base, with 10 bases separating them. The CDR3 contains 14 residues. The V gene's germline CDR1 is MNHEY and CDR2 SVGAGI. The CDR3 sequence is CASSKGEAKNIQYF. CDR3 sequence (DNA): TGTGCCAGCAGCAAAGGGGAGGCCAAAAACATTCAGTACTTC.

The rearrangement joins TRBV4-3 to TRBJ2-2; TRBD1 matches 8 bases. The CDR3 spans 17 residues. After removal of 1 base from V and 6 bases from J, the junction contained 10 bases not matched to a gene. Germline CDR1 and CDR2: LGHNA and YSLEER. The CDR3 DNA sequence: TGCGCCAGCAGCCAAGGGACCTCCGCGACAGGGGCCGGGGAGCTGTTTTTT. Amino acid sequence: CASSQGTSATGAGELFF.

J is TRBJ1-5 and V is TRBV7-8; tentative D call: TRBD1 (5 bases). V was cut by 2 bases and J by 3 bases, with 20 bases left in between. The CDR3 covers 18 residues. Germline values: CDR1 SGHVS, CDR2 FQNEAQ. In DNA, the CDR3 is TGTGCCAGCAGCTTATTTGTTCGGGGACGGTGGAACAATCAGCCCCAGCATTTT. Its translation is CASSLFVRGRWNNQPQHF.

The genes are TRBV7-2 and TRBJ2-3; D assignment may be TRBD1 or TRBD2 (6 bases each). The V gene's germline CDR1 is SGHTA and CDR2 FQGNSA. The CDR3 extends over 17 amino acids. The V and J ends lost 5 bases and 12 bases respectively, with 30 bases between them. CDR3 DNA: TGTGCCAGCAGCCCTCCTGCAACACCTCGGCAGTCGGGGGCCCAGTATTTT. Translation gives CASSPPATPRQSGAQYF.

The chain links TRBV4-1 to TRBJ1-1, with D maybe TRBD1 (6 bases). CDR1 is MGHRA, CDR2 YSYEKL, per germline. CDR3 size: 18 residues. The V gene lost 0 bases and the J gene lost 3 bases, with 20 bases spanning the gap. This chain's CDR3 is CASSQDSTRGHGDTEAFF. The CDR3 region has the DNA TGCGCCAGCAGCCAAGATAGTACTCGGGGGCACGGGGACACTGAAGCTTTCTTT.

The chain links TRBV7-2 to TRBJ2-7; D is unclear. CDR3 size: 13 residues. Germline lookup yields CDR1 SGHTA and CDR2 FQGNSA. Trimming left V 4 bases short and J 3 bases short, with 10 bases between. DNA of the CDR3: TGTGCCAGCAGCTCAATGAACAGCTACGAGCAGTACTTC. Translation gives CASSSMNSYEQYF. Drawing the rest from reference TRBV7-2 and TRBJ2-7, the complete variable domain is GAGVSQSPSNKVTEKGKDVELRCDPISGHTALYWYRQSLGQGLEFLIYFQGNSAPDKSGLPSDRFSAERTGGSVSTLTIQRTQQEDSAVYLCASSSMNSYEQYFGPGTRLTVT.

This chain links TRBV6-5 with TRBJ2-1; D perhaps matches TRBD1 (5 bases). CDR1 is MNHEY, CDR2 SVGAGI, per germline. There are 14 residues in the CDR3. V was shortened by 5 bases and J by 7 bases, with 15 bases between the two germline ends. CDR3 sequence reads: CASSRQWGSNEQFF. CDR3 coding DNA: TGTGCCAGCAGTAGACAGTGGGGATCAAATGAGCAGTTCTTC.

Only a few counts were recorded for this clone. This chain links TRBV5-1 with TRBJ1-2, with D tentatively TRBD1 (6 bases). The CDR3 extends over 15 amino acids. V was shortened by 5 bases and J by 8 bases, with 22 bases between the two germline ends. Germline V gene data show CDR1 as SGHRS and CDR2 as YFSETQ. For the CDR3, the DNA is TGCGCCAGCAGGCCCGGGACAATTCCCGAGCAGGGCTACACCTTC. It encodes CASRPGTIPEQGYTF.

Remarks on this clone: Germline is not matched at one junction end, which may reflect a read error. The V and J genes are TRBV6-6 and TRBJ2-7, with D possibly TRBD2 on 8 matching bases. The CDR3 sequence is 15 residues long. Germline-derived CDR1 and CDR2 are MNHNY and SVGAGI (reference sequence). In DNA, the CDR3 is TGTGCCATCAGTGAGTCGGGGGGGGCAGGGGGCGAGCAGTACTTC. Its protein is CAISESGGAGGEQYF.

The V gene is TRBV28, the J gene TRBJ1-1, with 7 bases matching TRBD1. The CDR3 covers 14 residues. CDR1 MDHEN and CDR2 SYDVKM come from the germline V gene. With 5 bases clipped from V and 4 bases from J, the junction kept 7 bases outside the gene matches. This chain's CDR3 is CASSPPTGLTEAFF. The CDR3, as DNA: TGTGCCAGCAGTCCTCCGACAGGGCTCACTGAAGCTTTCTTT.

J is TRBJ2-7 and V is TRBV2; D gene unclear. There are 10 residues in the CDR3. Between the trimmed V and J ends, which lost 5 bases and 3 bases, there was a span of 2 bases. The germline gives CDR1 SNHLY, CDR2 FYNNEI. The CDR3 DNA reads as TGTGCCAGCAGTAACTACGAGCAGTACTTC. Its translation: CASSNYEQYF.

The CDR3 region is CASSLASGANVLTF. CDR3 nucleotide sequence: TGTGCCAGCAGCTTAGCCTCTGGGGCCAACGTCCTGACTTTC. The chain couples TRBV7-2 to TRBJ2-6; D is uncertain. V lost 0 bases to trimming and J lost 0 bases, with 0 bases between them. There are 14 residues in the CDR3. CDR1 is SGHTA, CDR2 FQGNSA, per germline.

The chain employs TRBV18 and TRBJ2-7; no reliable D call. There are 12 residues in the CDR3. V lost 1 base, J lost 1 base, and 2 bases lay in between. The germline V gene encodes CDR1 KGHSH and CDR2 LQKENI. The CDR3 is CASSPLSYEQYF. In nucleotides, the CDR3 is TGTGCCAGCTCACCACTGTCCTACGAGCAGTACTTC.

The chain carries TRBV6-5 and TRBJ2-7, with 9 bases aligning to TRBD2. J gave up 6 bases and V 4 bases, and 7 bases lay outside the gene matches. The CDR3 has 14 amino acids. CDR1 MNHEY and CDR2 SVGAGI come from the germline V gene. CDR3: CASSFLTSGTEQYF. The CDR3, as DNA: TGTGCCAGCAGTTTTCTGACTAGCGGTACCGAGCAGTACTTC.